This is a list of T cell receptor beta chains from one sample in a study of blood T cells in healthy people across ages. TCRdb reanalysed the 5' RACE reads using MiXCR and keeps one entry per CDR3 protein. The sample holds roughly 1.5 million distinct CDR3 sequences, roughly 43% seen once. The sample taken for sequencing was blood. These receptors were collected from a woman younger than 30 in good health. The CDR3 runs from the conserved cysteine through the conserved F or W. Fields, in order: V gene, CDR3 length, D gene, clone size, J gene, CDR3 protein, CDR3 DNA. D genes are given only for firm matches. Clone size, where shown, is once, few, many, or a class for clones that have expanded.

TRBV4-2	14	-	-	TRBJ2-5	CASSQESTKETQYF	TGTGCCAGCAGCCAAGAAAGTACCAAAGAGACCCAGTACTTC
TRBV29-1	13	TRBD2	-	TRBJ2-3	CSVVGTSRDTQYF	TGCAGCGTTGTGGGGACTAGCCGGGATACGCAGTATTTT
TRBV6-5	14	TRBD1	-	TRBJ1-2	CASSTGQGARGYTF	TGTGCCAGCAGCACCGGACAGGGGGCAAGGGGCTACACCTTC
TRBV20-1	14	-	-	TRBJ1-1	CSAPFLGPPPKAFF	TGCAGTGCCCCTTTCCTGGGACCCCCGCCGAAAGCTTTCTTT
TRBV5-1	15	-	-	TRBJ1-2	CASTATVGSNYGYTF	TGCGCCAGCACTGCAACAGTGGGCTCGAACTATGGCTACACCTTC
TRBV11-2	15	-	few	TRBJ1-2	CASSPTGLLIYGYTF	TGTGCCAGCAGCCCAACAGGGCTTTTGATATATGGCTACACCTTC
TRBV5-1	11	-	-	TRBJ1-1	CASGSNTEAFF	TGCGCCAGCGGCTCGAACACTGAAGCTTTCTTT
TRBV7-2	13	TRBD2	few	TRBJ2-1	CASSLGTSGRKFF	TGTGCCAGCAGCTTAGGGACTAGCGGTAGGAAGTTCTTC
TRBV5-5	14	TRBD2	-	TRBJ2-7	CASSSSGHAYEQYF	TGTGCCAGCAGCTCTAGCGGACACGCCTACGAGCAGTACTTC
TRBV25-1	16	TRBD1	-	TRBJ2-1	CASSEDRVRAVNEQFF	TGTGCCAGCAGTGAAGACAGGGTACGGGCGGTAAATGAGCAGTTCTTC
TRBV29-1	13	-	many	TRBJ2-1	CSVAPLYGNEQFF	TGCAGCGTTGCTCCCCTCTACGGCAATGAGCAGTTCTTC
TRBV29-1	15	-	few	TRBJ1-2	CSVEDLGPLIYGYTF	TGCAGCGTTGAAGATCTGGGACCGTTGATCTATGGCTACACCTTC
TRBV6-1	17	TRBD2	few	TRBJ2-1	CASRRTSGASSYNEQFF	TGTGCCAGCAGAAGGACTAGCGGCGCTAGCTCCTACAATGAGCAGTTCTTC
TRBV19	14	-	-	TRBJ2-7	CASGSLGDNYEQYF	TGTGCCAGTGGCTCTTTGGGGGACAACTACGAGCAGTACTTC
TRBV14	15	-	-	TRBJ2-3	CASSQAASWFYTQYF	TGTGCCAGCAGCCAAGCGGCTAGTTGGTTCTATACGCAGTATTTT
TRBV6-6	16	TRBD1	-	TRBJ2-7	CASSYPWGQGSYEQYF	TGTGCCAGCAGTTACCCTTGGGGACAGGGTTCCTACGAGCAGTACTTC
TRBV6-5	15	-	-	TRBJ1-2	CASSYSVGFGYGYTF	TGTGCCAGCAGTTACTCGGTTGGATTTGGCTATGGCTACACCTTC
TRBV15	13	-	-	TRBJ1-1	CATSRDINTEAFF	TGTGCCACCAGCAGAGATATTAACACTGAAGCTTTCTTT
TRBV11-2	14	TRBD1	few	TRBJ2-1	CASSRTGMWYEQFF	TGTGCCAGCAGCCGGACAGGGATGTGGTATGAGCAGTTCTTC
TRBV6-4	14	TRBD2	-	TRBJ2-3	CASSAQRGQDTQYF	TGTGCCAGCAGTGCCCAGCGGGGGCAGGATACGCAGTATTTT
TRBV12-3/TRBV12-4	14	-	-	TRBJ2-7	CASSFKLLTYEQYF	TGTGCCAGCAGTTTTAAACTTTTAACCTACGAGCAGTACTTC
TRBV29-1	12	-	-	TRBJ1-2	CSVRSVEHGYTF	TGCAGCGTCCGAAGCGTAGAGCATGGCTACACCTTC
TRBV7-2	17	-	-	TRBJ2-2	CASSFNPNMRGTGELFF	TGTGCCAGCAGCTTCAACCCCAACATGAGAGGCACCGGGGAGCTGTTTTTT
TRBV28	16	-	-	TRBJ2-7	CASSWTPGHPSYEQYF	TGTGCCAGCAGTTGGACCCCGGGACACCCATCCTACGAGCAGTACTTC
TRBV4-3	15	-	-	TRBJ2-1	CASSHGGAFQETQFF	TGCGCCAGCAGCCACGGCGGGGCATTTCAAGAGACCCAGTTCTTC
TRBV20-1	15	-	few	TRBJ1-5	CSARNRATAHQPQHF	TGCAGTGCTAGAAACAGGGCCACGGCGCATCAGCCCCAGCATTTT
TRBV20-1	16	TRBD2	-	TRBJ2-2	CSARVPGLAARGELFF	TGCAGTGCTAGAGTTCCGGGACTAGCGGCGAGAGGGGAGCTGTTTTTT
TRBV27	12	-	many	TRBJ1-5	CASRHSNQPQHF	TGTGCCAGCAGGCACAGCAATCAGCCCCAGCATTTT
TRBV29-1	12	-	many	TRBJ2-1	CSVEAPTGEQFF	TGCAGCGTTGAAGCTCCGACGGGTGAGCAGTTCTTC
TRBV28	17	TRBD2	once	TRBJ2-3	CASSSSGLVARTDTQYF	TGTGCCAGCAGTTCCTCAGGACTAGTGGCTCGCACAGATACGCAGTATTTT
TRBV4-1	18	TRBD1	-	TRBJ2-3	CASSQSLAGQGFADTQYF	TGCGCCAGCAGTCAAAGCCTGGCAGGACAGGGGTTCGCAGATACGCAGTATTTT
TRBV25-1	11	TRBD1	-	TRBJ1-2	CASDRGYGYTF	TGTGCCAGCGACAGGGGCTATGGCTACACCTTC
TRBV20-1	15	-	many	TRBJ2-3	CSARDLKLATDTQYF	TGCAGTGCTAGAGATCTGAAACTCGCCACAGATACGCAGTATTTT
TRBV21-1	15	-	-	TRBJ1-2	CASWAAWEANYGYTF	TGTGCCAGCTGGGCCGCATGGGAAGCTAACTATGGCTACACCTTC
TRBV6-2/TRBV6-3	14	TRBD2	few	TRBJ2-7	CASRDSGRVHEQYF	TGTGCCAGCAGGGATAGCGGGAGAGTCCACGAGCAGTACTTC
TRBV7-2	13	-	-	TRBJ2-1	CASSLMIYNEQFF	TGTGCCAGCAGCTTAATGATTTACAATGAGCAGTTCTTC
TRBV12-3/TRBV12-4	17	-	-	TRBJ1-5	CASSSPTTGGRNQPQHF	TGTGCCAGCAGTTCCCCTACCACAGGAGGCCGGAATCAGCCCCAGCATTTT
TRBV4-1	17	TRBD2	-	TRBJ2-3	CASSQAQGGDPTDTQYF	TGCGCCAGCAGCCAAGCGCAGGGAGGGGACCCCACAGATACGCAGTATTTT
TRBV6-6	13	TRBD2	-	TRBJ2-7	CATKTSGGYEQYF	TGTGCCACCAAGACTAGCGGGGGATACGAGCAGTACTTC
TRBV5-1	14	TRBD1	few	TRBJ2-7	CASSLDRGRTQQYF	TGCGCCAGCAGCTTAGACAGGGGGCGAACACAGCAGTACTTC
TRBV4-1	16	-	-	TRBJ2-7	CASSQDVGRSYNEQYF	TGCGCCAGCAGCCAAGATGTGGGGCGCTCCTACAATGAGCAGTACTTC
TRBV6-5	13	-	-	TRBJ1-5	CASSRGPHQPQHF	TGTGCCAGCAGTCGCGGCCCCCATCAGCCCCAGCATTTT
TRBV2	14	-	few	TRBJ1-2	CASIEDRLNYGYTF	TGTGCCAGCATAGAGGACAGATTGAACTATGGCTACACCTTC
TRBV4-1	17	-	once	TRBJ1-3	CASSQGRQAGSGNTIYF	TGCGCCAGCAGCCAAGGCAGACAGGCCGGCTCTGGAAACACCATATATTTT
TRBV4-1	14	TRBD1	-	TRBJ1-6	CASSQGAGGSPLHF	TGCGCCAGCAGCCAAGGGGCAGGGGGCTCACCCCTCCACTTT
TRBV7-2	16	-	-	TRBJ1-6	CASSLVYTQGDSPPHF	TGTGCCAGCAGCTTAGTTTACACCCAAGGGGATTCACCCCCCCACTTT
TRBV4-3	16	-	-	TRBJ2-3	CASSQDRGFSGDTQYF	TGCGCCAGCAGCCAAGATCGGGGGTTCTCAGGAGATACGCAGTATTTT